This TCR beta chain was profiled in a study of beta chain features in type 1 diabetes. Whole-study context: Examination of sorted cells across all samples involved around 100,000,000 cells. The study's findings and limits: Lower insertion and higher deletion counts appeared at VDJ junctions in type 1 diabetes patients.

Remarks on this clone: The antigen remains undetermined. Other nucleotide sequences in the sample specify the same CDR3.

Sequencing targeted expressed TCRB transcripts, as all isolated RNA had been reverse transcribed. Profiled with immunoSEQ multiplex PCR; TCRdb holds only in-frame clones, not every one. The sample lists about 320,000 clones; around 15% were seen once. V was pared by 2 bases and J by 1 base, with 6 bases between. The germline V gene encodes CDR1 SGDLS and CDR2 YYNGEE. This CDR3 is 13 amino acids long. This chain connects TRBV9 to TRBJ2-5, with D uncertain. The sample was central memory CD4+ T cells from blood. This TCR came from a man aged 30-40 years in good health. The DNA for the CDR3 is TGTGCCAGCAGCGTCGCACCCCAAGAGACCCAGTACTTC. Its translation: CASSVAPQETQYF.